The clone carrying this TCR beta chain was picked up a small number of times. Its antigen is undetermined. The sample belongs to a study of vaccination and CD4 T cells after COVID-19. V was cut by 2 bases and J by 5 bases, with 7 bases left in between. The CDR3 is 12 amino acids. The germline V gene encodes CDR1 SGHTA and CDR2 FQGNSA. Regarding treatment: approximately 10-day PBMC culture with coronavirus spike peptide pools or control peptides (ViraFEST assay). The study sequenced cultured CD4+ T cell DNA using the Oncomine TCR Beta short-read assay. TCRdb re-called the PCR reads with MiXCR, one entry per CDR3 protein. The sample contains about 9,700 distinct CDR3 sequences, 70% of which appear only once.

The sequence derives from a human donor who had recovered from COVID-19. The chain combines TRBV7-2 with TRBJ2-7; D is unresolved. Source material: CD4+ T cells from blood, cultured in vitro. The CDR3 DNA sequence: TGTGCCAGCAGCTTATGGGGTGACGAGCAGTACTTC. Translating it yields CASSLWGDEQYF.